Presented here are 25 T cell receptor beta chains from one specimen sequenced in a study of blood T cell repertoires in COVID-19. Sequencing used immunoSEQ multiplex PCR; TCRdb keeps in-frame clones, though not all of them. The sample holds roughly 350,000 clones, 75% to 90% seen once. The sample was peripheral blood. The receptors stem from a woman under 30 with acute or convalescent COVID-19.

This chain's CDR3 is CASSPPGLAGRMDKNIQYF. The DNA for the CDR3 is TGTGCCAGCAGTCCCCCGGGACTAGCGGGAAGGATGGACAAAAACATTCAGTACTTC. The chain carries TRBV27 and TRBJ2-4; 13 bases fit TRBD2. Germline trimming cut 5 bases from V and 3 bases from J; bases unmatched to any gene: 13. Germline assignment: CDR1 MNHEY and CDR2 SMNVEV (reference sequence). The CDR3 loop spans 19 amino acids.

The DNA for the CDR3 is TGTGCCAGTAGTATACATCATAGCAATCAGCCCCAGCATTTT. This codes for CASSIHHSNQPQHF. The chain couples TRBV19 to TRBJ1-5; D unclear. The V gene's germline CDR1 is LNHDA and CDR2 SQIVND (reference sequence). V lost 2 bases to trimming and J lost 0 bases, with 5 bases between them. The CDR3 length is 14 residues.

The CDR3 DNA follows: TGTGCCAGCAGCGTGGGGACAGGGGATAACACTGAAGCTTTCTTT. Its protein product is CASSVGTGDNTEAFF. The chain uses TRBV9 and TRBJ1-1; 10 bases are shared with TRBD1. With 2 bases clipped from V and 2 bases from J, the junction kept 3 bases outside the gene matches. The CDR3 is 15 amino acids. Germline assignment: CDR1 SGDLS and CDR2 YYNGEE.

The chain links TRBV28 to TRBJ1-1; 7 bases are shared with TRBD1. The CDR3 has 17 amino acids. Germline V gene lookup returns CDR1 MDHEN and CDR2 SYDVKM. The trim removed 2 bases at V and 1 base at J, leaving 10 bases unmatched. As DNA, the CDR3 is TGTGCCAGCAGTTTAAACAGGGGCGGTCTTCAGAACACTGAAGCTTTCTTT. This encodes CASSLNRGGLQNTEAFF. The variable domain in full, completed from reference TRBV28 and TRBJ1-1, reads DVKVTQSSRYLVKRTGEKVFLECVQDMDHENMFWYRQDPGLGLRLIYFSYDVKMKEKGDIPEGYSVSREKKERFSLILESASTNQTSMYLCASSLNRGGLQNTEAFFGQGTRLTVV.

The chain joins TRBV11-2 to TRBJ1-2; 7 bases line up with TRBD1. The V gene end was trimmed by 3 bases and the J gene end by 4 bases; junction bases not matched to a gene: 5. In germline, CDR1 is SGHAT, CDR2 FQNNGV. CDR3 length: 14 residues. This CDR3 reads CASSLEGAFYGYTF. DNA for the CDR3: TGTGCCAGCAGCTTGGAGGGGGCGTTCTATGGCTACACCTTC.

This chain connects TRBV18 to TRBJ2-2, with D possibly TRBD2 on 6 matching bases. CDR1 is KGHSH, CDR2 LQKENI, per germline. The CDR3 contains 13 residues. V shed 3 bases and J shed 9 bases, with 11 bases lying between them. The CDR3 region is CASSPGGRRELFF. The CDR3 DNA reads as TGTGCCAGCTCACCTGGGGGGAGACGGGAGCTGTTTTTT.

CDR3 coding DNA: TGTGCCAGCGTCAATAATGAAAAACTGTTTTTT. Its protein product is CASVNNEKLFF. The J gene is TRBJ1-4, the V gene TRBV28; D is undetermined. With 8 bases removed from V and 4 bases from J, the gap between germline ends came to 5 bases. From germline, CDR1 is MDHEN and CDR2 SYDVKM. The CDR3 covers 11 residues.

The chain links TRBV5-6 to TRBJ1-2, with no clear D. The CDR3 is made up of 14 amino acids. Trimming removed 2 bases at V and 6 bases at J, with 14 bases between. Germline-derived CDR1 and CDR2 are SGHDT and YYEEEE. The CDR3 loop is CASSFPPGVDGYTF. CDR3 DNA sequence: TGTGCCAGCAGCTTCCCGCCCGGGGTTGATGGCTACACCTTC.

This clone showed up just once. The chain recombines TRBV6-5 with TRBJ1-5; 9 nucleotides line up with TRBD1. CDR3 size: 14 residues. Losses at the gene ends were 6 bases for V and 3 bases for J; bases not matched to a gene: 3. Germline-derived CDR1 and CDR2 are MNHEY and SVGAGI. CDR3 sequence (DNA): TGTGCCAGCAGACAGGGGGCGGCCAATCAGCCCCAGCATTTT. It specifies CASRQGAANQPQHF.

The chain couples TRBV3-1 (or the pseudogene TRBV3-2) to TRBJ2-1; unclear D gene. CDR3 length: 12 amino acids. Trimming removed 1 base at V and 9 bases at J, with 7 bases between. CDR1 and CDR2 (germline): LGHDT, YNNKEL (reference sequence). CDR3 amino acids: CASSQADSEQFF. The CDR3 bases are TGTGCCAGCAGCCAAGCTGATAGTGAGCAGTTCTTC.

The rearrangement uses TRBV28 and TRBJ1-4; no clear D gene. CDR1 and CDR2 from the germline V gene are MDHEN and SYDVKM. This CDR3 has 14 residues. Between the trimmed V and J ends, which lost 7 bases and 7 bases, there was a span of 16 bases. CDR3 residues: CASNLPGATEKLFF. The CDR3 region has the DNA TGTGCCAGCAACCTCCCGGGAGCAACTGAAAAACTGTTTTTT.

The V and J genes are TRBV30 and TRBJ1-3; D might be TRBD1 (5 bases). The CDR3 length is 14 residues. Trimming stripped 0 bases from V and 7 bases from J, with 13 bases between. Germline V gene data show CDR1 as GTSNPN and CDR2 as SVGIG (reference sequence). CDR3 sequence: CAWSVRRQLNTIYF. CDR3 DNA: TGTGCCTGGAGTGTACGACGACAGCTGAACACCATATATTTT.

This clone has a single count. The sample contains more than one DNA sequence encoding this CDR3. The chain employs TRBV5-1 and TRBJ2-7; 10 bases map to TRBD1. The V segment lost 0 bases and the J segment 3 bases; nucleotides outside the gene matches: 0. This CDR3 spans 14 amino acids. Germline assignment: CDR1 SGHRS and CDR2 YFSETQ. For the CDR3, the DNA is TGCGCCAGCAGCTTGGGGACAGGGGGCTACGAGCAGTACTTC. It encodes CASSLGTGGYEQYF.

The chain combines TRBV5-4 with TRBJ2-2; the D gene is possibly TRBD2 (7 bases). This CDR3 region has 17 residues. Germline CDR1 is SGHNT and CDR2 is YYREEE (reference sequence). V shed 2 bases and J shed 0 bases, with 14 bases lying between them. CDR3 protein: CASSFVGRGANTGELFF. The CDR3 coding sequence is TGTGCCAGCAGCTTTGTGGGGAGGGGGGCGAACACCGGGGAGCTGTTTTTT.

This clone showed up just once. The chain recombines TRBV7-8 with TRBJ2-7, with a tentative D call TRBD1 (7 bases). Germline V lookup: CDR1 SGHVS, CDR2 FQNEAQ. Trimming removed 0 bases from V and 7 bases from J, with 16 bases in between. The CDR3 spans 15 residues. Here the CDR3 reads CASSLALEGAREQYF. CDR3 in DNA: TGTGCCAGCAGCTTAGCGTTGGAGGGGGCGCGGGAGCAGTACTTC.

The genes are TRBV13 and TRBJ2-1; D may be TRBD2 (7 bases). Germline loops: CDR1 PRHDT, CDR2 FYEKMQ (reference sequence). V lost 5 bases to trimming and J lost 2 bases, with 16 bases between them. The CDR3 is made up of 16 amino acids. The CDR3 loop reads CASSPSTGTTYNEQFF. The CDR3 DNA is TGTGCCAGCAGCCCATCCACAGGGACTACCTACAATGAGCAGTTCTTC.

The V and J genes are TRBV3-1 (or the pseudogene TRBV3-2) and TRBJ1-4; unclear D gene. The CDR3 has 14 residues. Germline V gene lookup returns CDR1 LGHDT and CDR2 YNNKEL (reference sequence). Deletions cut 6 bases from V and 7 bases from J, with 15 bases between. The CDR3 bases are TGTGCCAGCAGATCGGAAGGAGTGGGTGAAAAACTGTTTTTT. It is translated as CASRSEGVGEKLFF.

This clone was recorded a few times. The chain employs TRBV28 and TRBJ2-7, with TRBD2 matching 8 bases. The CDR3 is 13 amino acids. Trimming cost V 8 bases and J 2 bases; bases outside gene matches: 5. Germline V gene sequence: CDR1 MDHEN, CDR2 SYDVKM. The CDR3 protein is CASGREVPYEQYF. CDR3 nucleotide sequence: TGTGCCAGCGGGCGGGAGGTTCCCTACGAGCAGTACTTC.

This clone was picked up one time. The chain carries TRBV9 and TRBJ1-1, with D tentatively TRBD1 (6 bases). Germline V CDR1 and CDR2: SGDLS, YYNGEE. V lost 7 bases to trimming and J lost 0 bases, with 13 bases between them. This CDR3 has 14 amino acids. CDR3 nucleotides: TGTGCCAGCGGGGAGGGACATTTGAACACTGAAGCTTTCTTT. This codes for CASGEGHLNTEAFF.

The chain couples TRBV28 to TRBJ1-1, with D perhaps matching TRBD1 (6 bases). Trimming took 2 bases from V and 4 from J, leaving 11 bases between them. The CDR3 is 14 amino acids. CDR1 and CDR2 (germline): MDHEN, SYDVKM. The CDR3 region has the DNA TGTGCCAGCAGTTTACAGGGGAGAAGCACTGAAGCTTTCTTT. Amino acids: CASSLQGRSTEAFF.

The rearrangement links TRBV2 to TRBJ2-2; D gene unclear. The germline CDR1 and CDR2 sequences are SNHLY and FYNNEI. This CDR3 region has 10 residues. V lost 9 bases to trimming and J lost 6 bases, with 5 bases between them. CDR3 amino acids: CASFSGELFF. The DNA for the CDR3 is TGTGCCAGTTTCTCCGGGGAGCTGTTTTTT.

This clone was seen just once. The rearrangement uses TRBV10-2 and TRBJ1-5, with D tentatively TRBD1 (6 bases). Looked up from germline, CDR1 is WSHSY and CDR2 is SAAADI. The CDR3 consists of 16 residues. With 5 bases removed from V and 0 bases from J, the gap between germline ends came to 14 bases. CDR3 nucleotide sequence: TGCGCCAGCAGTTCCGAGGACAGAAATAGCAATCAGCCCCAGCATTTT. The encoded protein is CASSSEDRNSNQPQHF.

The rearrangement uses TRBV7-9 and TRBJ1-2; 7 positions agree with TRBD1. CDR3 length: 15 amino acids. The germline gives CDR1 SEHNR, CDR2 FQNEAQ (reference sequence). Trimming cost V 3 bases and J 4 bases; bases outside gene matches: 8. CDR3 nucleotide sequence: TGTGCCAGCAGCTTCACAGGGGTCAGTGGCTATGGCTACACCTTC. This translates into CASSFTGVSGYGYTF.

The V gene is TRBV7-2, the J gene TRBJ2-7, with 7 bases identical to TRBD1. The CDR3 has 14 amino acids. Unmatched junction bases numbered 7, after V lost 5 bases and J lost 3 bases. Germline V gene sequence: CDR1 SGHTA, CDR2 FQGNSA. The CDR3 coding sequence is TGTGCCAGCAGCCCAAGACGGGACAGCTACGAGCAGTACTTC. This codes for CASSPRRDSYEQYF.

This chain connects TRBV4-1 to TRBJ2-7; 12 bases line up with TRBD2. Germline V gene lookup returns CDR1 MGHRA and CDR2 YSYEKL. V lost 4 bases and J lost 3; bases outside the gene matches: 10. The CDR3 runs 17 residues. The DNA for the CDR3 is TGCGCCAGCAGCCCCGGGACTAGCGGGTCCGGGTTCTACGAGCAGTACTTC. Encoded protein: CASSPGTSGSGFYEQYF.